The entry below describes one TCR beta chain. Its matching antigen is unknown. At sampling all donors were nominally healthy, likely with unrecorded immune exposures. This sample was taken from a study of cytomegalovirus exposure and HLA in healthy donors. The CDR3 runs to 15 residues. CDR1 and CDR2 from the germline V gene are MNHEY and SVGAGI. V lost 0 bases and J 1 base, leaving 10 bases between the germline ends. The PCR made use of 60 Vbeta and 13 Jbeta primers. The data were produced by immunoSEQ multiplex PCR, yet TCRdb's version contains in-frame clones alone and is incomplete. Here the sample spans about 93,000 clones, around 78% being singletons. Findings and limits, study-wide: Earlier analysis yielded a pattern in which most TCR beta V segments were productive about 87% or about 30% of the time. Researchers left out some V segments, among them TRBV6-2 and TRBV6-3, as indistinguishable. In a later analysis, TCR beta V- and J-gene trimming was associated with a missense DCLRE1C variant.

The specimen sequenced was PBMCs. This sequence originates from a man between 25 and 39 years old in good health and CMV-seronegative. The J gene is TRBJ2-7, the V gene TRBV6-5; possible D gene TRBD2, 5 bases. The CDR3 spells CASSYSRGISYEQYF. Here the CDR3 DNA reads TGTGCCAGCAGTTACTCGAGAGGGATTTCCTACGAGCAGTACTTC.